The T cell receptor beta chain described here comes from a study of blood T cells in healthy people across ages. Then a second PCR, running roughly 7 to 11 cycles, was carried out with a sample-barcoded 5' primer and a J-beta primer mix. TCRdb reanalysed the 5' RACE reads using MiXCR and keeps one entry per CDR3 protein. This table holds about 620,000 distinct CDR3 sequences, under 65% found once. The CDR3 sequence is 16 residues long. CDR1 and CDR2 (germline): MGHRA, YSYEKL. The ends were cut back, 0 bases at V and 6 bases at J, with 17 bases in the middle. The origin of this receptor is a woman of 80 years or more in good health. The sample consisted of blood. V is TRBV4-1 and J is TRBJ1-2, with no clear D. CDR3 DNA sequence: TGCGCCAGCAGCCAAGATTTTCCGACTCTGACGGATGGCTACACCTTC. The encoded protein is CASSQDFPTLTDGYTF.